This T cell receptor beta chain was captured in a study of shared clonotypes between healthy human individuals. It was CD45RO-negative cells, positively selected for CCR7, that made up naive CD8 cells, with terminally differentiated effector memory CD45RA+ cells excluded. Only Caucasian adults living in Nashville, Tennessee made up the donor group. Original processing notes: ImmunoSEQ sequences covered only the junction and lacked quality scores; filtering therefore differed. Profiled with immunoSEQ multiplex PCR; TCRdb holds only in-frame clones, not every one. V, J and clone size are those of that table, while D and trimming were read from the DNA. The sample shows some 2 million clones, about 95% of them seen only once. The study, taken as a whole, reports: It was expected that sequencing depth would affect clonotype sharing among donors.

The CDR3 is made up of 14 amino acids. Germline lookup yields CDR1 SEHNR and CDR2 FQNEAQ (reference sequence). V lost 1 base, J lost 7 bases, and 14 bases lay in between. A note on this clone: The antigen is not known. Distinct nucleotide sequences in the sample also encode this CDR3.

Sequences were obtained from naive CD8+ T cells sorted from blood. This sequence joins TRBV7-9 and TRBJ2-7; D is possibly TRBD1 (7 bases). The TCR originated in a man younger than 35 in good health. CDR3 DNA sequence: TGTGCCAGCAGCTTAGTAGGGACAGCGGGTGAGCAGTACTTC. Amino acid sequence: CASSLVGTAGEQYF.